A selection of T cell receptor beta chains follows, all from one sample in a study of OX40 agonist ivuxolimab in advanced cancers. Generated by immunoSEQ multiplex PCR, the TCRdb table keeps only in-frame clones and is missing some. Altogether about 22,000 clones are present, approximately 85% being singletons, with the ten largest covering roughly 30%. The material sequenced was CD4+ or CD8+ T cells sorted from blood, taken in a trial of the OX40 agonist ivuxolimab. The receptors here all came from an adult with an advanced solid tumor such as melanoma, head and neck, liver or kidney cancer. Both conserved end residues are part of each CDR3. A D gene is named only where the DNA matches it firmly. Not every row has a clone size; where given, it reads once, few, many or a size class.

abundance	d_gene	v_gene	j_gene	len	CDR3aa	CDR3nt
-	-	TRBV6-6	TRBJ2-7	14	CASSYADRAYEQYF	TGTGCCAGCAGTTATGCGGACCGGGCCTACGAGCAGTACTTC
-	-	TRBV9	TRBJ2-3	16	CASSGGGTTATDTQYF	TGTGCCAGCAGCGGAGGGGGGACCACCGCCACAGATACGCAGTATTTT
-	TRBD1	TRBV4-1	TRBJ2-1	11	CASQKGAVAFF	TGCGCCAGCCAAAAGGGGGCGGTGGCGTTCTTC
-	-	TRBV11-1	TRBJ1-5	13	CASSLSSNQPQHF	TGTGCCAGCAGCTTAAGTAGCAATCAGCCCCAGCATTTT
once	-	TRBV6-1	TRBJ2-1	13	CASSEARRNEQFF	TGTGCCAGCAGTGAAGCCAGGCGAAATGAGCAGTTCTTC
-	-	TRBV25-1	TRBJ2-7	15	CASSEGPGTYYEQYF	TGTGCCAGCAGTGAGGGACCGGGAACTTACTACGAGCAGTACTTC
-	-	TRBV29-1	TRBJ1-1	13	CSVSGSGNTEAFF	TGCAGCGTTTCAGGGAGTGGGAACACTGAAGCTTTCTTT
-	-	TRBV5-1	TRBJ1-1	14	CASTSSGGWTEAFF	TGCGCCAGCACCTCGAGCGGGGGTTGGACTGAAGCTTTCTTT
-	-	TRBV2	TRBJ2-7	12	CASTGQSYEQYF	TGTGCCAGCACCGGACAGTCCTACGAGCAGTACTTC
-	TRBD1	TRBV13	TRBJ1-2	15	CASSLGDRDKYGYTF	TGTGCCAGCAGCTTAGGAGACAGGGACAAATATGGCTACACCTTC
-	-	TRBV2	TRBJ2-5	15	CASSEVPGTSETQYF	TGTGCCAGCAGTGAGGTTCCGGGGACTTCGGAGACCCAGTACTTC
once	-	TRBV7-8	TRBJ2-3	15	CASSFLGTPTDTQYF	TGTGCCAGCAGCTTTTTGGGAACCCCCACAGATACGCAGTATTTT
-	TRBD1	TRBV5-1	TRBJ2-7	16	CASSFGQGVVTYEQYF	TGCGCCAGCAGCTTCGGACAGGGGGTCGTCACGTACGAGCAGTACTTC
-	TRBD2	TRBV2	TRBJ2-7	16	CASSELSSGRANEQYF	TGTGCCAGCAGTGAGCTATCTAGCGGGAGGGCCAACGAGCAGTACTTC
-	-	TRBV7-7	TRBJ2-3	13	CASSLEDADTQYF	TGTGCTAGCAGCTTAGAGGACGCGGATACGCAGTATTTT
-	-	TRBV14	TRBJ2-7	13	CASSQVVSYEQYF	TGTGCCAGCAGCCAAGTCGTTTCCTACGAGCAGTACTTC
-	-	TRBV5-1	TRBJ1-1	17	CASSHSARGGVNTEAFF	TGCGCCAGCAGCCATTCGGCCCGGGGTGGGGTGAACACTGAAGCTTTCTTT
-	-	TRBV5-5	TRBJ2-4	13	CASSSGEWNIQYF	TGTGCCAGCAGTTCTGGGGAGTGGAACATTCAGTACTTC
once	-	TRBV4-2	TRBJ1-4	12	CASRADNEKLFF	TGTGCCAGCAGGGCAGATAATGAAAAACTGTTTTTT
-	TRBD2	TRBV7-3	TRBJ2-1	16	CASSLTTGGTSREQFF	TGTGCCAGCAGCTTAACCACCGGGGGGACTAGTCGTGAGCAGTTCTTC
-	TRBD1	TRBV27	TRBJ1-5	18	CASSPPSGTGVGNQPQHF	TGTGCCAGCAGTCCCCCCTCCGGGACAGGGGTGGGCAATCAGCCCCAGCATTTT